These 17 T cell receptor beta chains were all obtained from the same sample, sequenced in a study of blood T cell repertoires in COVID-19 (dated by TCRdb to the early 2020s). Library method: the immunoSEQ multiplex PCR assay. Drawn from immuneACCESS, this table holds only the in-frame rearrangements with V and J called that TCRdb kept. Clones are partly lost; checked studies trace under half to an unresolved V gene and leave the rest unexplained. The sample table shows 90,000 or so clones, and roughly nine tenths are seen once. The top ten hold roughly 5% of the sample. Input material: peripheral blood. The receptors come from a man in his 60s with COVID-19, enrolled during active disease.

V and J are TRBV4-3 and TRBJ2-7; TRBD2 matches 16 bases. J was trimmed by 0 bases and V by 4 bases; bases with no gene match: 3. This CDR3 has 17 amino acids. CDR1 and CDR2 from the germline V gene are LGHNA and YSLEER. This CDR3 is CASSRGLAGGLSYEQYF. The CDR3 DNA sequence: TGCGCCAGCAGCCGGGGACTAGCGGGAGGGCTCTCCTACGAGCAGTACTTC.

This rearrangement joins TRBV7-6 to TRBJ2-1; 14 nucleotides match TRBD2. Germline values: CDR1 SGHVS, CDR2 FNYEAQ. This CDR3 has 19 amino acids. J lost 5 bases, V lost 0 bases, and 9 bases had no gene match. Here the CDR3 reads CASSLAATSGRARNNEQFF. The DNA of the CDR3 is TGTGCCAGCAGCTTAGCGGCGACTAGCGGGAGGGCCAGAAACAATGAGCAGTTCTTC.

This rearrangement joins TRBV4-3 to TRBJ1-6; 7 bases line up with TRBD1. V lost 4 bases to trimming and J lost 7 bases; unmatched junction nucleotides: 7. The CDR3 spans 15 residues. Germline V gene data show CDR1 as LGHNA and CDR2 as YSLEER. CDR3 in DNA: TGCGCCAGCAGCCTACGGACAGGCGAGAATTCACCCCTCCACTTT. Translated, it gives CASSLRTGENSPLHF.

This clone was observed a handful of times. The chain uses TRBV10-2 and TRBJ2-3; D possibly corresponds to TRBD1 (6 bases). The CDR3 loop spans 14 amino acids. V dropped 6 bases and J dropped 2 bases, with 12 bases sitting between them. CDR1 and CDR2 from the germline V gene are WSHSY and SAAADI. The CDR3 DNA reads TGCGCCAGCAGCCGGGACACTTACACAGATACGCAGTATTTT. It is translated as CASSRDTYTDTQYF.

The CDR3 here is CASSQEARRSAKLFF. In nucleotides, the CDR3 is TGTGCCAGCAGCCAAGAGGCCAGGAGGTCCGCTAAACTGTTTTTT. The chain links TRBV14 to TRBJ1-4; D remains unclear. This CDR3 has 15 amino acids. Looked up from germline, CDR1 is SGHDN and CDR2 is FVKESK. Trimming took off 0 bases at V and 11 bases at J, with 16 bases between the two ends. The variable domain in full, with the rest retrieved from reference TRBV14 and TRBJ1-4, is EAGVTQFPSHSVIEKGQTVTLRCDPISGHDNLYWYRRVMGKEIKFLLHFVKESKQDESGMPNNRFLAERTGGTYSTLKVQPAELEDSGVYFCASSQEARRSAKLFFGSGTQLSVL.

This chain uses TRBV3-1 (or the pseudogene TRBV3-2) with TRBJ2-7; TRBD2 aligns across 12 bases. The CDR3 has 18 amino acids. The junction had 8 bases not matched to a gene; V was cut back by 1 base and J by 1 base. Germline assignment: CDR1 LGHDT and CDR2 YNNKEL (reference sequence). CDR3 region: CASSQVSSGRASSYEQYF. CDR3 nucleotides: TGTGCCAGCAGCCAAGTTTCTAGCGGGAGGGCCTCGTCCTACGAGCAGTACTTC.

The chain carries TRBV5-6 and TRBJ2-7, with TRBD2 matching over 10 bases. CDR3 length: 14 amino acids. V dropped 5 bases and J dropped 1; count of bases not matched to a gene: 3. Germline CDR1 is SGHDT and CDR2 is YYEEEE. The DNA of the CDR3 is TGTGCCAGCAGACGACTAGCGGGTTCCTACGAGCAGTACTTC. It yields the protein CASRRLAGSYEQYF.

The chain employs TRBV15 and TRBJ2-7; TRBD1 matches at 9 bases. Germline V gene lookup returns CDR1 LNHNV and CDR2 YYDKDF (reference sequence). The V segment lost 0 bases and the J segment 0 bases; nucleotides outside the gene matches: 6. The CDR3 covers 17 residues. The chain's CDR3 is CATSREGGQGSSYEQYF. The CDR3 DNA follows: TGTGCCACCAGCAGAGAGGGGGGACAGGGTAGCTCCTACGAGCAGTACTTC.

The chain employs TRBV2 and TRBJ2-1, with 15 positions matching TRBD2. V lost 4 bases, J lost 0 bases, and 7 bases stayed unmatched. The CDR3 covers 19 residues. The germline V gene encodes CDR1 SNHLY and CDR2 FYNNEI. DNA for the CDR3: TGTGCCAGCAGTGGCCTGGGACTAGCGGGAGGATCCTCCTACAATGAGCAGTTCTTC. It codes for CASSGLGLAGGSSYNEQFF.

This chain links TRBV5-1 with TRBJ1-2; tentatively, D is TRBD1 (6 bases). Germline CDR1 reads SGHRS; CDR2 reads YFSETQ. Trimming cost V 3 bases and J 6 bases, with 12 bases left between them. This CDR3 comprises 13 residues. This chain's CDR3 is CASSSRQDHGYTF. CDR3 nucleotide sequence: TGCGCCAGCAGCTCGCGACAGGATCATGGCTACACCTTC.

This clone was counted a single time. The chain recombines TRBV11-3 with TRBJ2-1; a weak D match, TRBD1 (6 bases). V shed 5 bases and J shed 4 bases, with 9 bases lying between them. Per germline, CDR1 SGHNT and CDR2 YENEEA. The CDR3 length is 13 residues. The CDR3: CASSPGQYNEQFF. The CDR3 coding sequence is TGTGCCAGCAGCCCGGGACAATACAATGAGCAGTTCTTC.

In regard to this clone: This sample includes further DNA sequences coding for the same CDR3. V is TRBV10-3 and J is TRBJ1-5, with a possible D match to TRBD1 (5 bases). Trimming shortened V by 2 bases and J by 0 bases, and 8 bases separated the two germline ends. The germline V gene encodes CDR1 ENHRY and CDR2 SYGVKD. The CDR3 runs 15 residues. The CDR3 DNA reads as TGTGCCATCAGTGAGGGGGGGGATAGCAATCAGCCCCAGCATTTT. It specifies CAISEGGDSNQPQHF.

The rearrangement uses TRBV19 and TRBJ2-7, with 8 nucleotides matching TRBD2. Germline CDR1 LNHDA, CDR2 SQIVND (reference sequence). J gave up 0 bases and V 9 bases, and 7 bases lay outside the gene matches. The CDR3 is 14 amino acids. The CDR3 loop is CASREREHSYEQYF. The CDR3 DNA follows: TGTGCCAGCAGAGAGCGGGAGCACTCCTACGAGCAGTACTTC.

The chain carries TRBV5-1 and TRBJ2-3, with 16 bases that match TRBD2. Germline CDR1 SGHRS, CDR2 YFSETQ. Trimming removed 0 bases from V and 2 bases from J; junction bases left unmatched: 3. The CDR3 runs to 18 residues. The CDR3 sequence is CASSLEGTSGRATDTQYF. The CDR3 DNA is TGCGCCAGCAGCTTGGAGGGGACTAGCGGGAGGGCCACAGATACGCAGTATTTT.

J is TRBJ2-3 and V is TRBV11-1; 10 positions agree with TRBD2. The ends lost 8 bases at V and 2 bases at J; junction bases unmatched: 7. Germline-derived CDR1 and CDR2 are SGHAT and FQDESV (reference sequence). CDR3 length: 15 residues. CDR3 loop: CASSGLAAFTDTQYF. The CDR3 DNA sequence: TGTGCCAGCTCCGGACTAGCGGCTTTCACAGATACGCAGTATTTT.

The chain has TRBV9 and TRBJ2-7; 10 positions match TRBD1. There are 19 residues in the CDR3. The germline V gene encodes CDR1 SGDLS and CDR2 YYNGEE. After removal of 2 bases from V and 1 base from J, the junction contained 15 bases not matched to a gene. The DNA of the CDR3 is TGTGCCAGCAGCGTCGGCTCTAATCAGGGACAGGGGAGTTCCTACGAGCAGTACTTC. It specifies CASSVGSNQGQGSSYEQYF.

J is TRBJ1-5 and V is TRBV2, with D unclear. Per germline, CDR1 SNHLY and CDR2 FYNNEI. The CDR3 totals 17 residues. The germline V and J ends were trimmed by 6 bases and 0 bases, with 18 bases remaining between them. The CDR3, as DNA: TGTGCCAGCAGCGACTGGGAGGGTGCCTATAGCAATCAGCCCCAGCATTTT. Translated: CASSDWEGAYSNQPQHF.